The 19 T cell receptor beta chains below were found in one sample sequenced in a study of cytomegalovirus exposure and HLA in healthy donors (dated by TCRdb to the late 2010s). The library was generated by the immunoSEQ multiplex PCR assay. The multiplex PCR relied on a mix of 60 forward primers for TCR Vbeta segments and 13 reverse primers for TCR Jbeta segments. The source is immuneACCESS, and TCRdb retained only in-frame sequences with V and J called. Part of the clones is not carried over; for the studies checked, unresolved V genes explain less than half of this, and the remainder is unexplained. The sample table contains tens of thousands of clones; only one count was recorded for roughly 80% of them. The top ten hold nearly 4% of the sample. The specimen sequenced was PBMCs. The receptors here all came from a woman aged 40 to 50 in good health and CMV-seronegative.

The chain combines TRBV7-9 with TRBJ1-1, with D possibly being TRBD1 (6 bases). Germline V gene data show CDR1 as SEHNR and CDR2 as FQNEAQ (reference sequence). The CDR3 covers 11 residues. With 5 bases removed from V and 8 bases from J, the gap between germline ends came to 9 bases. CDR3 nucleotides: TGTGCCAGCAGCCAGGGGCCCGAAGCTTTCTTT. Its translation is CASSQGPEAFF.

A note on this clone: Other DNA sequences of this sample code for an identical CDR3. The CDR3 is CASSLQGSYEQYF. The CDR3 region has the DNA TGTGCCAGCAGCTTGCAGGGATCCTACGAGCAGTACTTC. This chain uses TRBV5-6 with TRBJ2-7, with D possibly being TRBD1 (5 bases). Trimming took 1 base from V and 1 from J, leaving 6 bases between them. Germline-derived CDR1 and CDR2 are SGHDT and YYEEEE. The CDR3 has 13 amino acids.

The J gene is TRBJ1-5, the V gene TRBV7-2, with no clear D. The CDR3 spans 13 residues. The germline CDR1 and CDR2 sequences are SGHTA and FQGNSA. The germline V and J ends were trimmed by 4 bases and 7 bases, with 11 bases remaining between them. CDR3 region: CASSSPPRQPQHF. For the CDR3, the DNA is TGTGCCAGCAGCTCGCCCCCTCGGCAGCCCCAGCATTTT.

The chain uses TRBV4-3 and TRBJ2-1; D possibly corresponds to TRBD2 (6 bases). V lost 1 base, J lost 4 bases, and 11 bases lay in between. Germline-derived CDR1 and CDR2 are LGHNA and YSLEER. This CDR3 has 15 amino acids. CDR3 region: CASSQVAAKYNEQFF. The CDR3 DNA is TGCGCCAGCAGCCAAGTAGCGGCGAAATACAATGAGCAGTTCTTC.

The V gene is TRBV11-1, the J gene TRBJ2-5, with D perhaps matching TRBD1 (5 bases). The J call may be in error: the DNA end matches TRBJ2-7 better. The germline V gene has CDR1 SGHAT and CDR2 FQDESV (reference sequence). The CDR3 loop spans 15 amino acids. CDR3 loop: CASTQGRLSSYEQYF. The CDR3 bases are TGTGCCAGCACCCAGGGCAGGCTGAGCTCCTACGAGCAGTACTTC.

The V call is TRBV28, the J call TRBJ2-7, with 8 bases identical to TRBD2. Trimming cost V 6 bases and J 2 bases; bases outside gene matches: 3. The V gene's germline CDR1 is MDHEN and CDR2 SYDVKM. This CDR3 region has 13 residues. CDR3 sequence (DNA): TGTGCCAGCAGCACGGGACTAGCCTACGAGCAGTACTTC. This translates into CASSTGLAYEQYF.

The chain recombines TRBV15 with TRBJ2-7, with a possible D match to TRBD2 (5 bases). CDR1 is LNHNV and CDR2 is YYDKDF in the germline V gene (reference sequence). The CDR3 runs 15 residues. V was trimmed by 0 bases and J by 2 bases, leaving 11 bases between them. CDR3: CATSREDSVTYEQYF. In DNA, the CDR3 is TGTGCCACCAGCAGAGAGGACTCAGTCACCTACGAGCAGTACTTC.

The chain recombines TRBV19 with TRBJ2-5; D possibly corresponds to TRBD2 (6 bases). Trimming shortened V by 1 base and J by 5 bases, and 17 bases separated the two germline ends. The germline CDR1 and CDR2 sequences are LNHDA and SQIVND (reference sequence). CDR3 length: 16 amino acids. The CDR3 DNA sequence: TGTGCCAGTAGTATAGCTCTAGCGAACGAAGGGGAGACCCAGTACTTC. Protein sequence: CASSIALANEGETQYF. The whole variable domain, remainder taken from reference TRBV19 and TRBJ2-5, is DGGITQSPKYLFRKEGQNVTLSCEQNLNHDAMYWYRQDPGQGLRLIYYSQIVNDFQKGDIAEGYSVSREKKESFPLTVTSAQKNPTAFYLCASSIALANEGETQYFGPGTRLLVL.

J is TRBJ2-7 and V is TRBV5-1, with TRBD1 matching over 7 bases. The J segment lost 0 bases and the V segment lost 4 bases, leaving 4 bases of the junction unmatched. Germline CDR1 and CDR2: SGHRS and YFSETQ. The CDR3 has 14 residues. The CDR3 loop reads CASSPWDSSYEQYF. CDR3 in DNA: TGCGCCAGCAGCCCTTGGGACAGCTCCTACGAGCAGTACTTC.

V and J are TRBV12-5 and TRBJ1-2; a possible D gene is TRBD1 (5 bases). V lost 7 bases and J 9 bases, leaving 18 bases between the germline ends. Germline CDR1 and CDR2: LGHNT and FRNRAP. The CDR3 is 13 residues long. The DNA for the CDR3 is TGTGCTAGTGCTCCCCAGGGCAGCGAACGCTACACCTTC. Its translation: CASAPQGSERYTF. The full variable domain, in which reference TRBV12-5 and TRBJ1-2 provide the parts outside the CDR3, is DARVTQTPRHKVTEMGQEVTMRCQPILGHNTVFWYRQTMMQGLELLAYFRNRAPLDDSGMPKDRFSAEMPDATLATLKIQPSEPRDSAVYFCASAPQGSERYTFGSGTRLTVV.

CDR3 DNA: TGTGCCAGCAGCCCCCCGGGACTAGCAATTGAACAGTACTTC. Encoded protein: CASSPPGLAIEQYF. The J gene is TRBJ2-7, the V gene TRBV13, with 9 bases aligning to TRBD2. The V gene's germline CDR1 is PRHDT and CDR2 FYEKMQ (reference sequence). The ends lost 5 bases at V and 10 bases at J; junction bases unmatched: 12. This CDR3 spans 14 amino acids.

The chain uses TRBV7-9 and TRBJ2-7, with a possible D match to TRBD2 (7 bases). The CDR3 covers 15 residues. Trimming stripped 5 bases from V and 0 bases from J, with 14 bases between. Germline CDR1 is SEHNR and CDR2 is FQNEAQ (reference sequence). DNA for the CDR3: TGTGCCAGCAGCCGGGGGGCTCCGAGCTCCTACGAGCAGTACTTC. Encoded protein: CASSRGAPSSYEQYF.

The CDR3 is CASSLEDSEFNQPQHF. The CDR3 DNA follows: TGTGCCAGCAGCTTAGAGGACTCTGAGTTTAATCAGCCCCAGCATTTT. The rearrangement uses TRBV7-8 and TRBJ1-5; D is uncertain. With 1 base removed from V and 4 bases from J, the gap between germline ends came to 14 bases. CDR1 and CDR2 (germline): SGHVS, FQNEAQ. The CDR3 loop spans 16 amino acids.

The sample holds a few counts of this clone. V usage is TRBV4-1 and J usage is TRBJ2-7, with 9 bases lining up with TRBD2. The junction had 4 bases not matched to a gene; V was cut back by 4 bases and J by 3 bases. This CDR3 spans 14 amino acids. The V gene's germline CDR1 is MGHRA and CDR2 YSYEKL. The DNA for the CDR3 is TGCGCCAGCAGCCCCACGACTAGCGGCTACGAGCAGTACTTC. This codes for CASSPTTSGYEQYF.

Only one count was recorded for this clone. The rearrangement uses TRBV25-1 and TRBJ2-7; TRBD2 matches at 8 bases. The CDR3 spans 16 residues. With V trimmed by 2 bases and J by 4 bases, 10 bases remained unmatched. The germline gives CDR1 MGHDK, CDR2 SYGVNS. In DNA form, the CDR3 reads TGTGCCAGCAGTGAAGGGCTAGCGGGCTACGGGTACGAGCAGTACTTC. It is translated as CASSEGLAGYGYEQYF.

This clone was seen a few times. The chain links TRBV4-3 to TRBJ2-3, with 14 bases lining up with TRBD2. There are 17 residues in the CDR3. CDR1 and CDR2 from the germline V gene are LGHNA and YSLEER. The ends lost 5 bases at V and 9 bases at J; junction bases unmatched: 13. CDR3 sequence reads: CASSSNRGLAGGGTQYF. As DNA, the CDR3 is TGCGCCAGCAGCTCTAACCGCGGACTAGCGGGAGGTGGAACGCAGTATTTT.

CDR3: CASSPSGSSDTQYF. The DNA for the CDR3 is TGTGCCAGCAGTCCTAGCGGGAGTAGCGATACGCAGTATTTT. The chain carries TRBV27 and TRBJ2-3; 10 nucleotides agree with TRBD2. With V trimmed by 5 bases and J by 6 bases, 5 bases remained unmatched. The germline gives CDR1 MNHEY, CDR2 SMNVEV (reference sequence). The CDR3 is made up of 14 amino acids.

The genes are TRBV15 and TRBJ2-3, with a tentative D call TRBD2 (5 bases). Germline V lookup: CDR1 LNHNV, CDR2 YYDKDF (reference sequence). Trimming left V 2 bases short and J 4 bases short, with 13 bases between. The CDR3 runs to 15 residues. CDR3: CATSRSLRRADTQYF. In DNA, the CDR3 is TGTGCCACCAGCAGATCGCTCAGGCGGGCAGATACGCAGTATTTT.

The CDR3 bases are TGTGCCAGCAGTTTATTAGCGGGAGGTTACGAGCAGTACTTC. It yields the protein CASSLLAGGYEQYF. The V call is TRBV27, the J call TRBJ2-7, with 10 bases aligning to TRBD2. Trimming at V came to 1 base and at J to 4 bases, leaving 1 base not matched to a gene. Per germline, CDR1 MNHEY and CDR2 SMNVEV (reference sequence). This CDR3 is 14 amino acids long.